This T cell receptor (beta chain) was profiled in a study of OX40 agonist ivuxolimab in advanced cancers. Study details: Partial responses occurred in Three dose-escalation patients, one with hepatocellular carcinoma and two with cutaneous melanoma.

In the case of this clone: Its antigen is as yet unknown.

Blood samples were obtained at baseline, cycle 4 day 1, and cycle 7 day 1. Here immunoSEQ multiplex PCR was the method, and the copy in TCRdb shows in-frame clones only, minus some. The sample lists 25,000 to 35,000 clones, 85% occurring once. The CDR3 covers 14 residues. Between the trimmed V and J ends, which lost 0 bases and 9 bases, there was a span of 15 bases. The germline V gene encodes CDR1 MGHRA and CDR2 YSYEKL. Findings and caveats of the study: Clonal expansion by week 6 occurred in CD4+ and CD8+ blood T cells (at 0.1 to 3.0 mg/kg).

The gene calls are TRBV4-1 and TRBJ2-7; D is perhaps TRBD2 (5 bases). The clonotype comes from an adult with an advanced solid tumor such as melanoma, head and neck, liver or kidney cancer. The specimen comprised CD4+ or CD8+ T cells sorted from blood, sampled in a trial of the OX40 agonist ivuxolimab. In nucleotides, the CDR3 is TGCGCCAGCAGCCAAGATGGGATCCTACGGGGGCAGTACTTC. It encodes CASSQDGILRGQYF.